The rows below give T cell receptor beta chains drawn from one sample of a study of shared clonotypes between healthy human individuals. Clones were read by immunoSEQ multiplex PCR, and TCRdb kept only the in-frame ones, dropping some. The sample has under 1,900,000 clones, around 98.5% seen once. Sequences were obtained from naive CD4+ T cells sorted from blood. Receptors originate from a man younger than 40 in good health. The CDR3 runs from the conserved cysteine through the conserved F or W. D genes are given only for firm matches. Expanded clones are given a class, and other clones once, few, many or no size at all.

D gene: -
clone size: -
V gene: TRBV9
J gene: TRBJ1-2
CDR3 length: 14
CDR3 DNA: TGTGCCAGCAGCACCGGGGTAGGGCAATATGGCTACACCTTC
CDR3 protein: CASSTGVGQYGYTF

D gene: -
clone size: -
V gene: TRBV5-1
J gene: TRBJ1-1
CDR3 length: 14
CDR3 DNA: TGCGCCAGCAGCCGTATCGGACAGAGTGATGAAGCTTTCTTT
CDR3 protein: CASSRIGQSDEAFF

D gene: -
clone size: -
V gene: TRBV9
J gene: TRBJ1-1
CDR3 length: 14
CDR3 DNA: TGTGCCAGCAGCGTAGGAACCCAGAACACTGAAGCTTTCTTT
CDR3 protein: CASSVGTQNTEAFF

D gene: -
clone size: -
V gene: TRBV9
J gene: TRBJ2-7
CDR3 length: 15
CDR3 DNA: TGTGCCAGCAGCGTAGCTACAGGGCGTACCTACGAGCAGTACTTC
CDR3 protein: CASSVATGRTYEQYF

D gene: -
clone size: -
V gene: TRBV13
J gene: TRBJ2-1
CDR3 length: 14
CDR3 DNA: TGTGCCAGCGAGGCCATCCGGGACTACAATGAGCAGTTCTTC
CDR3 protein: CASEAIRDYNEQFF

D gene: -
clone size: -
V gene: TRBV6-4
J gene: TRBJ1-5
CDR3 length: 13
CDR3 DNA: TGTGCCAGCAGTTTTCAAGTGGATCAGCCCCAGCATTTT
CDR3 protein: CASSFQVDQPQHF

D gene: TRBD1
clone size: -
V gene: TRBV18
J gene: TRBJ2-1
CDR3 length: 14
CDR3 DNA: TGTGCCAGCTCGCCGGGACAGACCGGGAATGAGCAGTTCTTC
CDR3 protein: CASSPGQTGNEQFF

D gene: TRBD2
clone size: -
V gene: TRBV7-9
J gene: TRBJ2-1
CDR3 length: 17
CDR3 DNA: TGTGCCAGCAGCTTAGGAGGACTAGCGGGAGAGTACAATGAGCAGTTCTTC
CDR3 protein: CASSLGGLAGEYNEQFF

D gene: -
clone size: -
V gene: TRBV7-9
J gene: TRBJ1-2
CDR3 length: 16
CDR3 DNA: TGTGCCAGCAGCCCCCTCGGGCGCAAATTGGACTATGGCTACACCTTC
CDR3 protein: CASSPLGRKLDYGYTF

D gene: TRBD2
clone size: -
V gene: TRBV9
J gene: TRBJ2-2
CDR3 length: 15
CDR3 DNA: TGTGCCAGCAGCGTCGGACTAGTGGGGACCGGGGAGCTGTTTTTT
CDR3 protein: CASSVGLVGTGELFF

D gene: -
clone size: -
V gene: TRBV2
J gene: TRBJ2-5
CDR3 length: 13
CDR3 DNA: TGTGCCAGCAGTGGGGAGGGGGCAGAGACCCAGTACTTC
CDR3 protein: CASSGEGAETQYF

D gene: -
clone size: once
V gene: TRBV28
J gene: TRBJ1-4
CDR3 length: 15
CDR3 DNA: TGTGCCAGCAGTACCTTGGGGGGGCGCGAAGAGAAACTGTTTTTT
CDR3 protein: CASSTLGGREEKLFF

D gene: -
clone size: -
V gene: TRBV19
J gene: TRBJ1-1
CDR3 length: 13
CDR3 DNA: TGTGCCAGTAGTGTGAGACGGGACACTGAAGCTTTCTTT
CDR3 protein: CASSVRRDTEAFF